A selection of T cell receptor beta chains follows, all from one sample in a study of ipilimumab plus nivolumab after autologous stem cell transplantation. Repertoires were generated with immunoSEQ multiplex PCR, while TCRdb's copy carries only in-frame clones and drops some. This sample has about 83,000 clones, with 83% found just once. The material sequenced was PBMCs, taken in a trial of ipilimumab plus nivolumab as post-transplant consolidation. These receptor sequences come from a male donor with diffuse large B-cell lymphoma. Both conserved end residues are part of each CDR3. Each record gives: CDR3 DNA, CDR3 protein, D gene, J gene, V gene, CDR3 length, clone size. D genes are given only for firm matches. Clone size is shown for a subset of rows, as once, few, many or a class of expanded clone.

DNA: TGTGCCAGCACAACGGATTCCTATGGCTACACCTTC
CDR3: CASTTDSYGYTF
D: NA
J: TRBJ1-2
V: TRBV9
length: 12
size: few

DNA: TGCGCCAGCAGTTATAGTCCGTTTTATGGCTACACCTTC
CDR3: CASSYSPFYGYTF
D: NA
J: TRBJ1-2
V: TRBV4-1
length: 13
size: once

DNA: TGCGCCAGCAGCTTCCGCGACGGAAACTATGGCTACACCTTC
CDR3: CASSFRDGNYGYTF
D: NA
J: TRBJ1-2
V: TRBV5-1
length: 14
size: NA

DNA: TGTGCCAGCACCAGTTGGACGCGAACCATATATTTT
CDR3: CASTSWTRTIYF
D: NA
J: TRBJ1-3
V: TRBV6-5
length: 12
size: NA

DNA: TGTGCCAGCAGTTATAACGGGGGCGAAGATACCCAGTACTTC
CDR3: CASSYNGGEDTQYF
D: NA
J: TRBJ2-5
V: TRBV6-6
length: 14
size: NA

DNA: TGTGCCAGCTCTGCCGTCCAGGGAAGGTCTGAAGCTTTCTTT
CDR3: CASSAVQGRSEAFF
D: NA
J: TRBJ1-1
V: TRBV18
length: 14
size: NA

DNA: TGCGCCAGCAGCCCGAAAACTAGCGGGGGACTCAATGAGCAGTTCTTC
CDR3: CASSPKTSGGLNEQFF
D: TRBD2
J: TRBJ2-1
V: TRBV5-1
length: 16
size: NA

DNA: TGTGCCAGCAGTTCAACAGGGGGCCGGGCCACTGAAGCTTTCTTT
CDR3: CASSSTGGRATEAFF
D: TRBD1
J: TRBJ1-1
V: TRBV6-5
length: 15
size: NA

DNA: TGTGCCAGCAGTGACGAAGGCCTAGCGGGGGGAACCCAGTACTTC
CDR3: CASSDEGLAGGTQYF
D: TRBD2
J: TRBJ2-5
V: TRBV6-1
length: 15
size: NA

DNA: TGTGCCAGCCGCCTGCCAGGGACTAGCGGTTATGAGCAGTTCTTC
CDR3: CASRLPGTSGYEQFF
D: TRBD2
J: TRBJ2-1
V: TRBV28
length: 15
size: NA

DNA: TGTGCCAGCAGTTACGGACTTACCTCAGGAAACACCATATATTTT
CDR3: CASSYGLTSGNTIYF
D: NA
J: TRBJ1-3
V: TRBV6-5
length: 15
size: NA

DNA: TGTGCCAGCAGCCGCGACACCACGATCTACAATGAGCAGTTCTTC
CDR3: CASSRDTTIYNEQFF
D: NA
J: TRBJ2-1
V: TRBV11-3
length: 15
size: NA

DNA: TGCGCCAGCAGCTTGGGTTCTAGCTTCCCAGATACGCAGTATTTT
CDR3: CASSLGSSFPDTQYF
D: NA
J: TRBJ2-3
V: TRBV5-1
length: 15
size: NA

DNA: TGTGCCAGCAGCGCCAACGGACAGGGGAACTCACCCCTCCACTTT
CDR3: CASSANGQGNSPLHF
D: TRBD1
J: TRBJ1-6
V: TRBV9
length: 15
size: NA

DNA: TGTGCCAGCAGTTTAACCCAGGGGCAGACATATAATTCACCCCTCCACTTT
CDR3: CASSLTQGQTYNSPLHF
D: NA
J: TRBJ1-6
V: TRBV27
length: 17
size: NA

DNA: TGTGCCAGCAGCCAAGTTCAGCCTACGAATGGCTACACCTTC
CDR3: CASSQVQPTNGYTF
D: NA
J: TRBJ1-2
V: TRBV4-2
length: 14
size: NA

DNA: TGTGCCAGTAGTATGTTGGGGAATTCCCCAAATCAGCCCCAGCATTTT
CDR3: CASSMLGNSPNQPQHF
D: NA
J: TRBJ1-5
V: TRBV19
length: 16
size: NA

DNA: TGCAGCGTTCGAGTTCGCGGGGAGCTGTTTTTT
CDR3: CSVRVRGELFF
D: NA
J: TRBJ2-2
V: TRBV29-1
length: 11
size: few

DNA: TGTGCCAGCCTGAGGGTGAGGGCAGGGTATGGCTACACCTTC
CDR3: CASLRVRAGYGYTF
D: NA
J: TRBJ1-2
V: TRBV6-1
length: 14
size: NA

DNA: TGCGCCAGCAGCTCAGACAGGGATTCACCCCTCCACTTT
CDR3: CASSSDRDSPLHF
D: TRBD1
J: TRBJ1-6
V: TRBV4-1
length: 13
size: NA

DNA: TGCGCCAGCAGCCCCCGTGGGCCGGGACAGGTTAATGAAAAACTGTTTTTT
CDR3: CASSPRGPGQVNEKLFF
D: TRBD1
J: TRBJ1-4
V: TRBV5-1
length: 17
size: NA

DNA: TGTGCCAGCAGCTTACGGACAGGGAATGAGCAGTTCTTC
CDR3: CASSLRTGNEQFF
D: TRBD1
J: TRBJ2-1
V: TRBV7-3
length: 13
size: NA

DNA: TGTGCCAGCAGCTCGACAGGGCGGAATGAAAAACTGTTTTTT
CDR3: CASSSTGRNEKLFF
D: TRBD1
J: TRBJ1-4
V: TRBV7-6
length: 14
size: NA

DNA: TGCGCCAGCACAAACTACCAATGGGGAACGAACACTGAAGCTTTCTTT
CDR3: CASTNYQWGTNTEAFF
D: NA
J: TRBJ1-1
V: TRBV5-1
length: 16
size: NA